This TCR beta chain derives from a study of CD8 T cells in ankylosing spondylitis. Germline V gene data show CDR1 as SGHVS and CDR2 as FQNEAQ. The CDR3 totals 14 residues. V lost 4 bases and J lost 3, with 13 bases in between. TCRdb re-called the 5' RACE reads through MiXCR, storing one row per CDR3 protein. The sample includes fewer than 400,000 distinct CDR3 sequences, roughly 15% of them seen just once. The receptor was isolated from a male donor with ankylosing spondylitis or in good health (not recorded which). Sequenced sample: blood, either unsorted or a sorted T cell fraction (not recorded which). This chain links TRBV7-8 with TRBJ2-7, with unresolved D. Here the CDR3 reads CASSYSLGNYEQYF. The CDR3 DNA is TGTGCCAGCAGCTACTCCCTAGGGAACTACGAGCAGTACTTC.